This T cell receptor beta chain is from a study of human T cells and chemical hapten exposure. The sample's time point: healthy volunteer bleed at 6 weeks. Unfractionated whole blood yielded total RNA. This clonotype was seen many times. What it binds is not known. Per the original data handling: A typical sample had some 95,000 TCRs, with about 23,224 to 690,600 overall. One entry per CDR3 protein, called by TCRdb with MiXCR from the RACE reads. In this record, the V and J calls reflect TCRdb's handling and not the investigators' own analysis. The sample includes 55,000 to 75,000 distinct CDR3 sequences, around 6.1% of them seen just once. Study-level findings and limits: Among TCRs, those above 1 in 1000 frequency were unaffected by DPC sensitization.

CDR3 size: 14 residues. The germline gives CDR1 ENHRY, CDR2 SYGVKD. Trimming stripped 8 bases from V and 4 bases from J, with 17 bases between. Material for sequencing was whole blood. The chain links TRBV10-3 to TRBJ1-2; TRBD1 is a possible D gene (5 bases). The receptor's source is a female donor in good health. Some clones in this sample may be carry-over from other donors' samples. Here the CDR3 reads CAISPGTNLYGYTF. The DNA of the CDR3 is TGTGCCATCTCCCCGGGGACCAACCTCTATGGCTACACCTTC.